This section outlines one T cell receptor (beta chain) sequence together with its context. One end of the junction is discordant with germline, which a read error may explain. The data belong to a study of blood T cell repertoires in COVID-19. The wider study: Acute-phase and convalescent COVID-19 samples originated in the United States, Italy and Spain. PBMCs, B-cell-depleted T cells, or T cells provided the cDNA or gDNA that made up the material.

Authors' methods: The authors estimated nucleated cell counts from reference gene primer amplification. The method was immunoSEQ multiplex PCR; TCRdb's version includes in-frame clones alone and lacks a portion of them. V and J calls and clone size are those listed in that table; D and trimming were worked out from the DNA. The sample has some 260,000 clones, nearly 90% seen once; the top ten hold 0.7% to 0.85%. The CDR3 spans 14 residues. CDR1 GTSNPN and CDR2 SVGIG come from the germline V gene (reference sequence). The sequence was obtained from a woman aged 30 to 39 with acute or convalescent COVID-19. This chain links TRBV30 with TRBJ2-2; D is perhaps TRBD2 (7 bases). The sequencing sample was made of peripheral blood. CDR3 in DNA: TGTGCCGGGAGGGGACAACCGAACACCGGGGAGCTGTTTTTT. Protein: CAGRGQPNTGELFF.